Each of the 30 T cell receptor beta chains below was sequenced from the same sample in a study of cytomegalovirus exposure and HLA in healthy donors. Primers included in the PCR were 60 Vbeta and 13 Jbeta primers. The method was immunoSEQ multiplex PCR; TCRdb's version includes in-frame clones alone and lacks a portion of them. The table lists 150,000 to 200,000 clones, approximately 80% of them singletons. The sample was PBMCs. These receptors were taken from a woman between 50 and 59 years old in good health and CMV-seronegative.

The rearrangement uses TRBV7-9 and TRBJ2-5; 10 bases line up with TRBD2. CDR3 size: 15 residues. The V and J ends lost 3 bases and 2 bases, in that order; junction bases with no gene match: 3. Germline CDR1 reads SEHNR; CDR2 reads FQNEAQ (reference sequence). The CDR3 sequence is CASSFLLAGQETQYF. The DNA for the CDR3 is TGTGCCAGCAGCTTTTTACTAGCGGGGCAAGAGACCCAGTACTTC. Based on the CDR3 plus reference TRBV7-9 and TRBJ2-5, the full variable domain is DTGVSQNPRHKITKRGQNVTFRCDPISEHNRLYWYRQTLGQGPEFLTYFQNEAQLEKSRLLSDRFSAERPKGSFSTLEIQRTEQGDSAMYLCASSFLLAGQETQYFGPGTRLLVL.

This chain connects TRBV4-3 to TRBJ2-6; D is perhaps TRBD1 (6 bases). The germline V gene encodes CDR1 LGHNA and CDR2 YSLEER. The CDR3 spans 20 residues. Trimming removed 0 bases at V and 0 bases at J, with 18 bases between. The CDR3 coding sequence is TGCGCCAGCAGCCAAGATTTGGGGACATTTGGCTCCTCTGGGGCCAACGTCCTGACTTTC. This translates into CASSQDLGTFGSSGANVLTF.

This clone has only one observation. The J gene is TRBJ2-1, the V gene TRBV9, with TRBD2 identical over 8 bases. V shed 0 bases, J shed 2 bases, and the junction held 7 bases outside the gene matches. The germline CDR1 and CDR2 sequences are SGDLS and YYNGEE. CDR3 length: 17 residues. The DNA of the CDR3 is TGTGCCAGCAGCGTAGGAGGGACTAGTACGACCTACAATGAGCAGTTCTTC. It codes for CASSVGGTSTTYNEQFF.

V usage is TRBV6-5 and J usage is TRBJ1-6, with unresolved D. CDR1 MNHEY and CDR2 SVGAGI come from the germline V gene. The V end was cut by 6 bases, the J end by 0 bases, with 6 bases between. The length of the CDR3 is 14 residues. The CDR3 reads CASRQSSYNSPLHF. CDR3 DNA: TGTGCCAGCAGACAGAGCTCCTATAATTCACCCCTCCACTTT.

The chain carries TRBV5-1 and TRBJ2-7; 8 bases are shared with TRBD2. V dropped 4 bases and J dropped 7; count of bases not matched to a gene: 16. The CDR3 runs 16 residues. Looked up from germline, CDR1 is SGHRS and CDR2 is YFSETQ. This chain's CDR3 is CASSQFSGTPPTEQYF. As DNA, the CDR3 is TGCGCCAGCAGCCAATTTAGCGGGACCCCTCCTACGGAGCAGTACTTC. The entire variable domain, with the rest obtained from reference TRBV5-1 and TRBJ2-7, is as follows: KAGVTQTPRYLIKTRGQQVTLSCSPISGHRSVSWYQQTPGQGLQFLFEYFSETQRNKGNFPGRFSGRQFSNSRSEMNVSTLELGDSALYLCASSQFSGTPPTEQYFGPGTRLTVT.

The chain links TRBV28 to TRBJ1-4; a weak D match, TRBD1 (6 bases). CDR3 length equals 12 residues. Per the germline V gene, CDR1 is MDHEN and CDR2 is SYDVKM. The CDR3 region has the DNA TGTGCTGCCCTTGGGGGCCGTGAAAAACTGTTTTTT. It codes for CAALGGREKLFF.

A single count supports this clone. The genes are TRBV18 and TRBJ2-7; 8 nucleotides agree with TRBD1. The CDR3 consists of 14 residues. Per the germline V gene, CDR1 is KGHSH and CDR2 is LQKENI. The V gene end was trimmed by 2 bases and the J gene end by 3 bases; junction bases not matched to a gene: 3. The CDR3 loop is CASSPGTGGYEQYF. DNA of the CDR3: TGTGCCAGCTCACCAGGTACAGGGGGCTACGAGCAGTACTTC. Drawing the rest from reference TRBV18 and TRBJ2-7, the complete variable domain is NAGVMQNPRHLVRRRGQEARLRCSPMKGHSHVYWYRQLPEEGLKFMVYLQKENIIDESGMPKERFSAEFPKEGPSILRIQQVVRGDSAAYFCASSPGTGGYEQYFGPGTRLTVT.

The rearrangement joins TRBV2 to TRBJ1-2; TRBD1 might be the D (6 bases). The CDR3 runs 13 residues. V lost 8 bases, J lost 1 base, and 11 bases lay in between. Germline values: CDR1 SNHLY, CDR2 FYNNEI. The CDR3 DNA reads as TGTGCCAGCGGGGGACAAATTAACTATGGCTACACCTTC. Translating gives CASGGQINYGYTF.

The V and J genes are TRBV27 and TRBJ1-5, with no clear D. The CDR3 loop spans 11 amino acids. CDR1 is MNHEY and CDR2 is SMNVEV in the germline V gene (reference sequence). The DNA of the CDR3 is TGTGTTTCAGGACTCAATCAGCCCCAGCATTTT. It translates to CVSGLNQPQHF.

Written as DNA, the CDR3 is TGCGCCAGCATCCCCACGGGAGGGGAACTAGCGGGGGTCACAGATACGCAGTATTTT. It encodes CASIPTGGELAGVTDTQYF. V gene TRBV23-1 combines with J gene TRBJ2-3; 11 bases agree with TRBD2. TRBV23-1 belongs to the ORF category, with a function that is uncertain. The CDR3 consists of 19 residues. V gave up 7 bases and J gave up 2 bases; unmatched junction bases: 17.

The J gene is TRBJ1-5, the V gene TRBV28; possible D gene TRBD1, 6 bases. Germline CDR1 is MDHEN and CDR2 is SYDVKM. This CDR3 has 17 residues. V was pared by 1 base and J by 0 bases, with 13 bases between. The CDR3 nucleotides are TGTGCCAGCAGTTTATCCCTTGGACAGCTTAGCAATCAGCCCCAGCATTTT. It translates to CASSLSLGQLSNQPQHF.

The chain uses TRBV4-3 and TRBJ1-6, with TRBD1 as a possible D gene (6 bases). The V end was cut by 0 bases, the J end by 8 bases, with 11 bases between. Germline V gives CDR1 LGHNA, CDR2 YSLEER. The CDR3 has 15 amino acids. CDR3 residues: CASSQDPGEDSPLHF. CDR3 sequence (DNA): TGCGCCAGCAGCCAAGATCCAGGGGAAGATTCACCCCTCCACTTT.

This chain uses TRBV30 with TRBJ1-2; 9 bases map to TRBD1. Trimming removed 3 bases from V and 6 bases from J; junction bases left unmatched: 11. Germline CDR1 GTSNPN, CDR2 SVGIG (reference sequence). The CDR3 runs to 15 residues. The CDR3 nucleotides are TGTGCCTGGAGCTACTGGGACAGGGTACTGAATGGCTACACCTTC. Amino acid sequence: CAWSYWDRVLNGYTF.

A few counts support this clone. This sequence joins TRBV4-3 and TRBJ1-1; 11 bases fit TRBD1. Germline CDR1 reads LGHNA; CDR2 reads YSLEER. CDR3 size: 15 residues. V shed 0 bases and J 4 bases; nucleotides not matched to a gene: 1. This CDR3 reads CASSQEGTGGTEAFF. CDR3 nucleotides: TGCGCCAGCAGCCAAGAAGGGACAGGGGGCACTGAAGCTTTCTTT.

This sequence joins TRBV9 and TRBJ2-2, with 10 bases fitting TRBD2. Germline CDR1 SGDLS, CDR2 YYNGEE. Germline trimming cut 0 bases from V and 6 bases from J; bases unmatched to any gene: 11. The CDR3 length is 18 residues. Here the CDR3 DNA reads TGTGCCAGCAGCGTAGCCGGTAGCGGGGGGCGTCCTTCCGGGGAGCTGTTTTTT. Protein: CASSVAGSGGRPSGELFF.

V gene TRBV27 combines with J gene TRBJ1-1; TRBD1 aligns across 7 bases. Germline V gene sequence: CDR1 MNHEY, CDR2 SMNVEV (reference sequence). Losses at the gene ends were 5 bases for V and 5 bases for J; bases not matched to a gene: 8. The CDR3 loop spans 14 amino acids. The CDR3 protein is CASSPQGWGTEAFF. The CDR3 DNA sequence: TGTGCCAGCAGTCCACAGGGGTGGGGTACTGAAGCTTTCTTT.

This clone was counted a few times. This chain links TRBV7-9 with TRBJ2-3; possible D gene TRBD2, 5 bases. V lost 1 base, J lost 0 bases, and 11 bases lay in between. Germline-derived CDR1 and CDR2 are SEHNR and FQNEAQ (reference sequence). The CDR3 is 16 residues long. The CDR3 spells CASSLEIRTSTDTQYF. As DNA, the CDR3 is TGTGCCAGCAGCTTAGAAATCCGGACTAGCACAGATACGCAGTATTTT. Looking up the rest from reference TRBV7-9 and TRBJ2-3 gives the full variable domain: DTGVSQNPRHKITKRGQNVTFRCDPISEHNRLYWYRQTLGQGPEFLTYFQNEAQLEKSRLLSDRFSAERPKGSFSTLEIQRTEQGDSAMYLCASSLEIRTSTDTQYFGPGTRLTVL.

This chain uses TRBV27 with TRBJ1-2; 7 nucleotides match TRBD1. The CDR3 runs 17 residues. CDR1 and CDR2 from the germline V gene are MNHEY and SMNVEV (reference sequence). J was trimmed by 4 bases and V by 1 base; bases with no gene match: 12. The CDR3 loop reads CASSLWVGGGGLYGYTF. For the CDR3, the DNA is TGTGCCAGCAGTTTATGGGTAGGGGGCGGGGGGCTCTATGGCTACACCTTC.

The chain employs TRBV5-6 and TRBJ1-2, with 8 bases matching TRBD1. CDR3 size: 15 residues. Germline CDR1 is SGHDT and CDR2 is YYEEEE. V lost 2 bases, J lost 0 bases, and 3 bases stayed unmatched. The CDR3 spells CASSLPQGANYGYTF. As DNA, the CDR3 is TGTGCCAGCAGCTTACCACAGGGGGCTAACTATGGCTACACCTTC.

This sequence joins TRBV7-9 and TRBJ1-2; 9 nucleotides match TRBD1. The CDR3 is made up of 16 amino acids. The V and J ends lost 3 bases and 7 bases, in that order; junction bases with no gene match: 12. Germline-derived CDR1 and CDR2 are SEHNR and FQNEAQ (reference sequence). CDR3 DNA: TGTGCCAGCAGCTTTGGAAGTCCCGGGACAGGGTTTGGCTACACCTTC. It encodes CASSFGSPGTGFGYTF.

The chain is built from TRBV5-1 and TRBJ1-1; possible D gene TRBD1, 6 bases. Per germline, CDR1 SGHRS and CDR2 YFSETQ. The ends were cut back, 1 base at V and 5 bases at J, with 12 bases in the middle. The CDR3 is 14 amino acids. The CDR3 here is CASSLQGLGTEAFF. CDR3 sequence (DNA): TGCGCCAGCAGCTTGCAGGGGCTGGGTACTGAAGCTTTCTTT.

The chain employs TRBV5-6 and TRBJ2-3, with a possible D match to TRBD1 (6 bases). V shed 4 bases and J shed 2 bases, with 11 bases lying between them. CDR1 SGHDT and CDR2 YYEEEE come from the germline V gene. The CDR3 sequence is 14 residues long. CDR3 loop: CASSGDTYTDTQYF. The DNA of the CDR3 is TGTGCCAGCAGCGGGGACACGTACACAGATACGCAGTATTTT.

The genes are TRBV11-2 and TRBJ2-2; TRBD2 aligns across 13 bases. Germline assignment: CDR1 SGHAT and CDR2 FQNNGV. V shed 1 base, J shed 4 bases, and the junction held 3 bases outside the gene matches. The CDR3 consists of 17 residues. In DNA, the CDR3 is TGTGCCAGCAGCTTAGGGACTAGCGGGAGTGGCACCGGGGAGCTGTTTTTT. Protein product: CASSLGTSGSGTGELFF.

V usage is TRBV7-9 and J usage is TRBJ2-2; TRBD1 might be the D (5 bases). Germline V gives CDR1 SEHNR, CDR2 FQNEAQ (reference sequence). The CDR3 is 14 amino acids. V was clipped by 7 bases and J by 2 bases, with 11 bases between them. CDR3 sequence reads: CASMKGQNTGELFF. CDR3 in DNA: TGTGCCAGCATGAAGGGGCAAAACACCGGGGAGCTGTTTTTT. The complete variable domain, with remaining parts taken from reference TRBV7-9 and TRBJ2-2, reads DTGVSQNPRHKITKRGQNVTFRCDPISEHNRLYWYRQTLGQGPEFLTYFQNEAQLEKSRLLSDRFSAERPKGSFSTLEIQRTEQGDSAMYLCASMKGQNTGELFFGEGSRLTVL.

The V call is TRBV29-1, the J call TRBJ1-1, with D possibly matching TRBD1 (6 bases). The CDR3 has 12 amino acids. Trimming pared 6 bases from V and 5 bases from J, leaving 13 bases between. Germline CDR1 reads SQVTM; CDR2 reads ANQGSEA. The CDR3 nucleotides are TGCAGCGTACGCAGGGGAGTAACTGAAGCTTTCTTT. It encodes CSVRRGVTEAFF.

V usage is TRBV10-3 and J usage is TRBJ2-1; D perhaps matches TRBD2 (6 bases). CDR3 length equals 14 residues. V lost 5 bases and J 10 bases, leaving 18 bases between the germline ends. Germline CDR1 ENHRY, CDR2 SYGVKD. CDR3 nucleotide sequence: TGTGCCATCAGTACTACCGGGGCTAGCGCCGAGCAGTTCTTC. Translation: CAISTTGASAEQFF.

The rearrangement uses TRBV7-8 and TRBJ2-6; a possible D gene is TRBD1 (5 bases). This CDR3 has 17 residues. V gave up 4 bases and J gave up 0 bases, with 13 bases separating them. The germline CDR1 and CDR2 sequences are SGHVS and FQNEAQ. CDR3 bases: TGTGCCAGCAGCTCGCGACAGATCCTCTCTGGGGCCAACGTCCTGACTTTC. As protein: CASSSRQILSGANVLTF.

This chain links TRBV19 with TRBJ2-7; 9 bases are a match to TRBD2. Germline values: CDR1 LNHDA, CDR2 SQIVND (reference sequence). This CDR3 region has 16 residues. V was clipped by 4 bases and J by 0 bases; unmatched bases: 7. The CDR3 protein is CASSRGTSRLSYEQYF. As DNA, the CDR3 is TGTGCCAGTAGTAGGGGGACTAGCAGACTCTCCTACGAGCAGTACTTC.

V gene TRBV5-1 combines with J gene TRBJ2-5; TRBD2 matches at 10 bases. The trim removed 4 bases at V and 5 bases at J, leaving 5 bases unmatched. Germline CDR1 reads SGHRS; CDR2 reads YFSETQ. This CDR3 is built from 14 residues. The CDR3 is CASSPTSGVETQYF. In DNA, the CDR3 is TGCGCCAGCAGCCCCACTAGCGGGGTGGAGACCCAGTACTTC.

The chain uses TRBV7-3 and TRBJ2-1; perhaps TRBD2 as D (5 bases). Germline V lookup: CDR1 SGHTA, CDR2 FQGTGA. The CDR3 is 14 amino acids. Trimming stripped 5 bases from V and 4 bases from J, with 12 bases between. The CDR3 reads CASSPPGIYNEQFF. CDR3 DNA sequence: TGTGCCAGCAGCCCTCCCGGGATATACAATGAGCAGTTCTTC.